This paragraph covers one T cell receptor (beta chain) sequence. In the authors' methods: Estimates of nucleated cell counts were drawn from the amplification of reference gene primers. The method was immunoSEQ multiplex PCR; TCRdb's version includes in-frame clones alone and lacks a portion of them. From that table come the V and J calls and clone size; the DNA was used to work out D and trimming. The sample yields some 230,000 clones, more than 65% seen once. CDR1 is LGHNT, CDR2 FRNRAP, per germline. V lost 6 bases and J lost 2, with 16 bases in between. This CDR3 is built from 15 residues. These data belong to a study of blood T cell repertoires in COVID-19. Study as a whole: Samples representing acute and convalescent COVID-19 were sourced from the United States, Italy and Spain. Nucleic acid was either cDNA or gDNA, and it came from T cells, B-cell-depleted T cells, or PBMCs.

This receptor was identified in a woman aged 55-75 years with acute or convalescent COVID-19. The chain carries TRBV12-5 and TRBJ1-2, with D possibly matching TRBD1 (6 bases). Sample: peripheral blood. The CDR3 DNA reads TGTGCTAGTGGCCTGTCGGGACACGTAAACTATGGCTACACCTTC. Its translation: CASGLSGHVNYGYTF.